These 29 T cell receptor delta chains came from one sample sequenced in a study of gamma-delta chains in newborns, infants, children. TCRdb reanalyzed the reads using CATT. The sample records about 8,500 delta-chain clones, around 3.4% being singletons. Input material: blood. Every receptor here comes from a child who was a newborn, infant or young child, either healthy, febrile or measles-vaccinated (not recorded which).

A few counts support this clone. Other DNA variants within this sample encode the same CDR3. The chain couples TRDV2 to TRDJ3; 11 bases are shared with TRDD3. There are 20 residues in the CDR3. CDR1 and CDR2 from the germline V gene are GEAIGNYY and EKD. The junction had 10 bases not matched to a gene; V was cut back by 3 bases and J by 1 base. This CDR3 is CACDYWGILPSSWDTRQMFF. DNA of the CDR3: TGTGCCTGTGACTACTGGGGGATATTACCATCTTCCTGGGACACCCGACAGATGTTTTTC.

This clone was seen only a few times. Possible read error: a much larger clone is one base away. The gene calls are TRDV2 and TRDJ3, with 13 bases fitting TRDD3. V shed 0 bases and J 3 bases; nucleotides not matched to a gene: 7. The CDR3 sequence is 20 residues long. Germline assignment: CDR1 GEAIGNYY and CDR2 EKD. CDR3 nucleotides: TGTGCCTGTGACACCGTACTGGGGGATACGCGCTTCTGGGACACCCGACAGATGTTTTTC. It yields the protein CACDTVLGDTRFWDTRQMFF.

The table lists this clone with a few counts. The chain is built from TRDV1 and TRDJ1, with a possible D match to TRDD2 (7 bases). The CDR3 has 28 residues. Per germline, CDR1 TSWWSYY and CDR2 QGS. V lost 5 bases, J lost 1 base, and 53 bases lay in between. The CDR3, as DNA: TGTGCTCTTGGGTCTCACCCGTTCCTACTACACTGGGACTCCCCACGCACTCGGGTTACGTCCAGCACCGATAAACTCATCTTT. This sequence encodes CALGSHPFLLHWDSPRTRVTSSTDKLIF.

For this clone: The translation of this DNA and the TCRdb protein of a much larger clone differ at residue 4, probably owing to a read error; the protein shown here is translated from the DNA. The CDR3 reads CACYTVSGGYWDTRQMFF. CDR3 nucleotide sequence: TGTGCCTGTTACACCGTAAGTGGGGGATACTGGGACACCCGACAGATGTTTTTC. The chain is built from TRDV2 and TRDJ3, with 9 bases identical to TRDD3. The CDR3 extends over 18 amino acids. The germline gives CDR1 GEAIGNYY, CDR2 EKD.

This clone was detected many times. The CDR3 reads CACDPLLGSLLTAQLFF. The CDR3 region has the DNA TGTGCCTGTGACCCCTTACTGGGTTCCCTTTTGACAGCACAACTCTTCTTT. The chain uses TRDV2 and TRDJ2; perhaps TRDD3 as D (6 bases). CDR3 length: 17 residues. Looked up from germline, CDR1 is GEAIGNYY and CDR2 is EKD. Trimming took 3 bases from V and 1 from J, leaving 17 bases between them.

About this clone: It is likely a read error: a sequence one base away is far more abundant. Other DNA sequences from this sample encode an identical CDR3 as well. The chain carries TRDV2 and TRDJ3, with 10 bases lining up with TRDD3. V trimming: 2 bases; J trimming: 2 bases; junction bases outside the gene matches: 5. This CDR3 has 18 residues. Germline V gene sequence: CDR1 GEAIGNYY, CDR2 EKD. The CDR3 DNA is TGTGCCTGTGACAAAGTGCTGGGGGATACCTGGGACACCCGACAGATGTTTTTC. Protein sequence: CACDKVLGDTWDTRQMFF.

Regarding this clone: The protein TCRdb lists belongs to a much larger clone and differs from this DNA's translation at residue 9, which points to a read error; the protein shown is made from the DNA. The gene calls are TRDV2 and TRDJ3, with TRDD3 identical over 9 bases. Germline V gene data show CDR1 as GEAIGNYY and CDR2 as EKD. J gave up 0 bases and V 3 bases, and 5 bases lay outside the gene matches. The CDR3 spans 18 residues. The CDR3 coding sequence is TGTGCCTGTGACCCTACTGGGGGACACTCCTGGGACACCCGACAGATGTTTTTC. Its protein is CACDPTGGHSWDTRQMFF.

About this clone itself: TCRdb's protein, taken from a much larger clone, differs from this DNA's translation at residue 10, likely owing to a read error; the protein displayed comes from the DNA. The gene calls are TRDV2 and TRDJ3; 8 bases line up with TRDD3. This CDR3 region has 16 residues. From germline, CDR1 is GEAIGNYY and CDR2 EKD. This CDR3 is CACDTWGIWGTRQMFF. The CDR3 nucleotides read TGTGCCTGTGACACCTGGGGGATCTGGGGCACCCGACAGATGTTTTTC.

The chain is built from TRDV1 and TRDJ2; 8 bases map to TRDD3. Germline V gene data show CDR1 as TSWWSYY and CDR2 as QGS. CDR3 length: 17 amino acids. J was trimmed by 3 bases and V by 4 bases; bases with no gene match: 10. The DNA for the CDR3 is TGTGCTCTTGGGGGACTACTGGGGGTCCGAGTGACAGCACAACTCTTCTTT. It encodes CALGGLLGVRVTAQLFF.

In this sample, this clone turned up a few times. A read error is possible here, since a much larger clone lies one base away. The CDR3 DNA follows: TGTGCCTGTGGCAAACTGGGGGCGTACACCGATAAACTCATCTTT. Its translation: CACGKLGAYTDKLIF. The chain employs TRDV2 and TRDJ1; the match to TRDD3 covers 8 bases. The junction had 7 bases not matched to a gene; V was cut back by 5 bases and J by 0 bases. Germline CDR1 and CDR2: GEAIGNYY and EKD. This CDR3 region has 15 residues.

This clone is labeled medium-sized. The chain joins TRDV1 to TRDJ2; D may be TRDD2 or TRDD3 (9 bases each). In germline, CDR1 is TSWWSYY, CDR2 QGS. V was clipped by 2 bases and J by 0 bases, with 28 bases between them. CDR3 length equals 22 residues. CDR3 sequence (DNA): TGTGCTCTTGGGGAATCCTGGCCTTCCTACTGGGGGACAGAAGCTTTGACAGCACAACTCTTCTTT. This translates into CALGESWPSYWGTEALTAQLFF.

This clone is medium-sized (0.01 to 0.1%). Other DNA sequences in this sample translate to the same CDR3. The V and J genes are TRDV2 and TRDJ1, with 8 bases matching TRDD3. Germline V CDR1 and CDR2: GEAIGNYY, EKD. After removal of 0 bases from V and 0 bases from J, the junction contained 2 bases not matched to a gene. The CDR3 spans 15 residues. This chain's CDR3 is CACDTVGGYTDKLIF. CDR3 sequence (DNA): TGTGCCTGTGACACCGTTGGGGGATACACCGATAAACTCATCTTT.

A word on this clone: A much larger clone is a single base away; this may be a read error. The J gene is TRDJ3, while no V gene call was made; the table gives TRDD3 as D, unverified against the DNA. The CDR3 is 20 residues long. The CDR3 reads CACDTVPGDTLSWDTRQMFF. The CDR3 region has the DNA TGTGCCTGTGACACCGTACCGGGGGATACGCTCTCCTGGGACACCCGACAGATGTTTTTC.

This clone showed up many times. This likely stems from a read error, as it lies one base from a far larger clone. The J gene is TRDJ1, the V gene TRDV2, with TRDD3 matching 7 bases. The CDR3 has 14 amino acids. The V and J ends lost 2 bases and 0 bases, in that order; junction bases with no gene match: 2. Germline CDR1 GEAIGNYY, CDR2 EKD. CDR3 amino acids: CACDMLGDTDKLIF. CDR3 nucleotides: TGTGCCTGTGACATGCTGGGGGACACCGATAAACTCATCTTT.

This clone was detected only a few times. Just one base apart from a much larger clone, this may be a read error. The sample contains more than one DNA sequence encoding this CDR3. The V gene is TRDV2, the J gene TRDJ1; 7 bases agree with TRDD3. Germline trimming cut 3 bases from V and 0 bases from J; bases unmatched to any gene: 6. Germline loops: CDR1 GEAIGNYY, CDR2 EKD. This CDR3 is 15 amino acids long. CDR3 protein: CACDFLLGDTDKLIF. The CDR3 DNA sequence: TGTGCCTGTGACTTCCTGCTGGGGGACACCGATAAACTCATCTTT.

This clone was counted many times. This sample also contains other DNA sequences that code for the same CDR3. The rearrangement uses TRDV2 and TRDJ3; 7 positions agree with TRDD3. The CDR3 is 18 amino acids. Trimming at V came to 0 bases and at J to 0 bases, leaving 4 bases not matched to a gene. From germline, CDR1 is GEAIGNYY and CDR2 EKD. CDR3 sequence (DNA): TGTGCCTGTGACACCGTACTGGGGAGCTCCTGGGACACCCGACAGATGTTTTTC. Its translation: CACDTVLGSSWDTRQMFF.

Remarks on this clone: Translating this DNA gives a protein that differs at residue 8 from the TCRdb one, which belongs to a much larger clone; a read error is likely, and the protein shown is this translation. The chain links TRDV2 to TRDJ3, with D perhaps matching TRDD3 (5 bases). The V end was cut by 0 bases, the J end by 0 bases, with 11 bases between. The CDR3 runs to 18 residues. Germline lookup yields CDR1 GEAIGNYY and CDR2 EKD. CDR3 in amino acids: CACDTAGVRSWDTRQMFF. In DNA form, the CDR3 reads TGTGCCTGTGACACCGCGGGGGTACGCTCCTGGGACACCCGACAGATGTTTTTC.

This clone was seen more than once but under ten times. This DNA translates differently at residue 13 from the TCRdb protein, which is that of a much larger clone; a read error is likely, and the protein shown is the DNA's own translation. The chain joins TRDV2 to TRDJ3; 12 positions agree with TRDD3. Germline CDR1 GEAIGNYY, CDR2 EKD. This CDR3 spans 18 amino acids. The CDR3 reads CACDVTGGYSWDIRQMFF. CDR3 nucleotide sequence: TGTGCCTGTGACGTTACTGGGGGATACTCCTGGGACATCCGACAGATGTTTTTC.

As concerns this clone: A read error may be the cause here, since a much bigger clone is one base away. The same CDR3 arises from other DNA sequences in this sample as well. The rearrangement uses TRDV2 and TRDJ3; the D gene is possibly TRDD3 (5 bases). Germline lookup yields CDR1 GEAIGNYY and CDR2 EKD. The CDR3 loop spans 14 amino acids. This chain's CDR3 is CACDPVWDTRQMFF. The CDR3, as DNA: TGTGCCTGTGACCCCGTCTGGGACACCCGACAAATGTTTTTC.

This clone is categorized as large (0.1 to 1%). This CDR3 is also generated by other DNA sequences in the sample. The J gene is TRDJ3, the V gene TRDV2; 11 bases fit TRDD3. The germline V gene encodes CDR1 GEAIGNYY and CDR2 EKD. The V gene end was trimmed by 3 bases and the J gene end by 2 bases; junction bases not matched to a gene: 2. CDR3 size: 17 residues. DNA of the CDR3: TGTGCCTGTGACGTACTGGGGGATACCTGGGACACCCGACAGATGTTTTTC. It specifies CACDVLGDTWDTRQMFF.

This clone showed up just a few times. A single base separates this from a much larger clone, so it may be a read error. The same CDR3 also results from other DNA sequences found in this sample. The CDR3 coding sequence is TGTGCCTGTGACATACTGGGGGATGTGCCCGGGGACACCCGACAGATGTTTTTC. Its translation is CACDILGDVPGDTRQMFF. This sequence joins TRDV2 and TRDJ3; TRDD3 matches 10 bases. Trimming took 2 bases from V and 5 from J; bases not matched to a gene: 8. CDR3 size: 18 residues. Per the germline V gene, CDR1 is GEAIGNYY and CDR2 is EKD.

Concerning this clone: The junction does not match germline at one end; this may be a read error. The chain recombines TRDV2 with TRDJ3, with 12 positions matching TRDD3. The V gene's germline CDR1 is GEAIGNYY and CDR2 EKD. The CDR3 is 18 residues long. CDR3 protein: CARDILGDTSWDTRQTFF. CDR3 nucleotide sequence: TGTGCCCGTGACATACTGGGGGATACCTCCTGGGACACCCGACAGACGTTTTTC.

The V gene is TRDV2, the J gene TRDJ3; 8 nucleotides align to TRDD3. TCRdb leaves out the J gene; it was filled in here by matching the DNA to germline. CDR1 and CDR2 from the germline V gene are GEAIGNYY and EKD. V trimming: 3 bases; J trimming: 0 bases; junction bases outside the gene matches: 12. The CDR3 runs 20 residues. The CDR3 region is CACDSLDTGGDSWDTRQMFF. CDR3 bases: TGTGCCTGTGACTCCCTGGATACTGGGGGGGACTCCTGGGACACCCGACAGATGTTTTTC.

The chain carries TRDV2 and TRDJ3; 11 nucleotides align to TRDD3. This CDR3 region has 19 residues. The V and J ends lost 3 bases and 0 bases, in that order; junction bases with no gene match: 6. Germline CDR1 and CDR2: GEAIGNYY and EKD. The CDR3 sequence is CACDSPTGGYSWDTRQMFF. The CDR3 DNA reads as TGTGCCTGTGACTCTCCTACTGGGGGATACTCCTGGGACACCCGACAGATGTTTTTC.

The table lists this clone with a few counts. TCRdb assigns this DNA the protein of a much larger clone, which departs from its translation at residue 4; this likely reflects a read error, and the protein shown comes from translating the DNA. V usage is TRDV2 and J usage is TRDJ2; 10 bases agree with TRDD3. This CDR3 has 14 residues. The J segment lost 5 bases and the V segment lost 5 bases, leaving 4 bases of the junction unmatched. Germline CDR1 GEAIGNYY, CDR2 EKD. The CDR3 DNA reads TGTGCCTGTGGCGTACTGGGGGATACAGCACAACTCTTCTTT. Encoded protein: CACGVLGDTAQLFF.

In its sample, this clone was seen many times. A single base separates this from a much larger clone, so it may be a read error. This rearrangement joins TRDV2 to TRDJ1; TRDD3 aligns across 8 bases. Losses at the gene ends were 2 bases for V and 0 bases for J; bases not matched to a gene: 1. The germline V gene encodes CDR1 GEAIGNYY and CDR2 EKD. CDR3 length: 14 amino acids. CDR3 DNA: TGTGCCTGTGACATTGGGGGATACACCGATAAACTCATCTTT. This translates into CACDIGGYTDKLIF.

The sample holds a few counts of this clone. A much bigger clone sits one base away, suggesting this may be a read error. V usage is TRDV2 and J usage is TRDJ3; the D gene is possibly TRDD3 (6 bases). Germline V gives CDR1 GEAIGNYY, CDR2 EKD. V was shortened by 0 bases and J by 0 bases, with 14 bases between the two germline ends. The CDR3 is made up of 19 amino acids. The CDR3 loop is CACDTWGVGSSWDTRQMFF. Here the CDR3 DNA reads TGTGCCTGTGACACCTGGGGGGTGGGTAGCTCCTGGGACACCCGACAGATGTTTTTC.

This clone was recorded a few times. A far larger clone is one base from this, pointing to a likely read error. The rearrangement links TRDV2 to TRDJ2; 12 bases are shared with TRDD3. This CDR3 is 15 amino acids long. With 1 base clipped from V and 4 bases from J, the junction kept 0 bases outside the gene matches. CDR1 is GEAIGNYY and CDR2 is EKD in the germline V gene. CDR3 sequence reads: CACDTLGDTTAQLFF. DNA for the CDR3: TGTGCCTGTGACACACTGGGGGATACGACAGCACAACTCTTCTTT.

Details on this clone: Possible read error: a much larger clone is one base away. V gene TRDV2 combines with J gene TRDJ1, with TRDD3 identical over 9 bases. Unmatched junction bases numbered 5, after V lost 4 bases and J lost 0 bases. This CDR3 contains 15 residues. Looked up from germline, CDR1 is GEAIGNYY and CDR2 is EKD. The CDR3 region is CACDPLGEYTDKLIF. DNA of the CDR3: TGTGCCTGTGATCCACTGGGGGAATACACCGATAAACTCATCTTT.